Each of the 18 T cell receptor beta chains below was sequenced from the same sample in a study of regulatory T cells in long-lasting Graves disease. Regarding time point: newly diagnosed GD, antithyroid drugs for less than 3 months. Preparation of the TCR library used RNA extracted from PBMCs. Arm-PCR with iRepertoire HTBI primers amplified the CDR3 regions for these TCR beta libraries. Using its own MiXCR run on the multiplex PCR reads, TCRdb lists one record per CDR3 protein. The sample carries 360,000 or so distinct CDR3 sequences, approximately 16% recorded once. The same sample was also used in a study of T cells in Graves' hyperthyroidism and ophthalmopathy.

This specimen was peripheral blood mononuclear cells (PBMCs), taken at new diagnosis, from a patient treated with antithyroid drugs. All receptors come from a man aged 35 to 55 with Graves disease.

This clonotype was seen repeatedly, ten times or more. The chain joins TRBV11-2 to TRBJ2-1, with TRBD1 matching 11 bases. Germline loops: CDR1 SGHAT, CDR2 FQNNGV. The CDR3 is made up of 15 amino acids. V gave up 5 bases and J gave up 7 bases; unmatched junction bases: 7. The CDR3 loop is CASSLDRGRTNEQFF. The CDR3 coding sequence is TGTGCCAGCAGCCTGGACAGGGGGCGGACGAATGAGCAGTTCTTC.

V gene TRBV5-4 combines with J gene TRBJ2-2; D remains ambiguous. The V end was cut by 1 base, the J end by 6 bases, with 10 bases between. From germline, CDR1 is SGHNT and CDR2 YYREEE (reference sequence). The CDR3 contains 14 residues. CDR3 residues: CASSLMQPSGELFF. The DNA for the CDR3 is TGTGCCAGCAGCTTGATGCAGCCCTCCGGGGAGCTGTTTTTT.

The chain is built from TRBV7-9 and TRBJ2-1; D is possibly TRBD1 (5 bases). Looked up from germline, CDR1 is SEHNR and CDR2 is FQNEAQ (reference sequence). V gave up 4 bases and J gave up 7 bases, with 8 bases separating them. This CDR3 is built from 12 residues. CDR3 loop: CASSSGLNEQFF. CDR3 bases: TGTGCCAGCAGCTCAGGGTTAAATGAGCAGTTCTTC.

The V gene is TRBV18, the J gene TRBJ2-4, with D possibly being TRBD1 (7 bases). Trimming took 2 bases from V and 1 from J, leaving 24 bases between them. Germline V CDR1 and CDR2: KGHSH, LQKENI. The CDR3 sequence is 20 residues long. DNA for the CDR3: TGTGCCAGCTCACCAAGTGGAGGAGGGGGCGCCAGGGTGGCCAAAAACATTCAGTACTTC. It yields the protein CASSPSGGGGARVAKNIQYF.

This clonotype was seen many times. The CDR3 DNA sequence: TGTGCCAGCAGTCTCCCGCCCGGTCAGCCCCAGCATTTT. Protein: CASSLPPGQPQHF. This sequence joins TRBV12-3 or TRBV12-4 and TRBJ1-5; no reliable D call. Trimming stripped 5 bases from V and 6 bases from J, with 11 bases between. The CDR3 is made up of 13 amino acids.

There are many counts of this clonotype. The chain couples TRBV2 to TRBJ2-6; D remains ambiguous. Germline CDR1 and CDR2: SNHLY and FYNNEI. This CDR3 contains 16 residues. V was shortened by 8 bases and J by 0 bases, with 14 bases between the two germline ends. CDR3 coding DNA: TGTGCCAGCCGTAGGGCTCAGCCCTCTGGGGCCAACGTCCTGACTTTC. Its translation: CASRRAQPSGANVLTF.

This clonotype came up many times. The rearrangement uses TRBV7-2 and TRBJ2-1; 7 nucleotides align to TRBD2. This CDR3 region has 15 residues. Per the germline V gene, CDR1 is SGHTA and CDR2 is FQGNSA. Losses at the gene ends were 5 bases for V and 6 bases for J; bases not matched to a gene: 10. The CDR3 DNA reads TGTGCCAGCAGCCGCTTGGGGAGGGGCGGCAATGAGCAGTTCTTC. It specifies CASSRLGRGGNEQFF. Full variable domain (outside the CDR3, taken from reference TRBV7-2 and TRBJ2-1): GAGVSQSPSNKVTEKGKDVELRCDPISGHTALYWYRQSLGQGLEFLIYFQGNSAPDKSGLPSDRFSAERTGGSVSTLTIQRTQQEDSAVYLCASSRLGRGGNEQFFGPGTRLTVL.

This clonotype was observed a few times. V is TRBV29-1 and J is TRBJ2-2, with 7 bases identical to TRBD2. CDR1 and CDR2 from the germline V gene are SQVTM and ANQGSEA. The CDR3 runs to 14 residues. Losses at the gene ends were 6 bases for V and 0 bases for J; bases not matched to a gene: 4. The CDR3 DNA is TGCAGCGTACGCCGGGAGGCGAACACCGGGGAGCTGTTTTTT. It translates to CSVRREANTGELFF.

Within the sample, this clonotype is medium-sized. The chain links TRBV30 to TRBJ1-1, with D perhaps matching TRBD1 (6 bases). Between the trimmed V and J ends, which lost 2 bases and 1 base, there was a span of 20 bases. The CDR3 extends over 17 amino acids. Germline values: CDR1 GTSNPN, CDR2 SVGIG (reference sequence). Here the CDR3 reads CAWSPFTGRLRNTEAFF. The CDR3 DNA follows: TGTGCCTGGAGTCCATTTACAGGGAGGTTGAGGAACACTGAAGCTTTCTTT.

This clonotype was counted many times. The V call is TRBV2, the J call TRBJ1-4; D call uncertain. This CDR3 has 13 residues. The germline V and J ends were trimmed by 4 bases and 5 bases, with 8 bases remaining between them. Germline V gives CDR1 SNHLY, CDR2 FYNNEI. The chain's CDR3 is CASSGGRNEKLFF. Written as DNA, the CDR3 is TGTGCCAGCAGTGGAGGGCGGAATGAAAAACTGTTTTTT.

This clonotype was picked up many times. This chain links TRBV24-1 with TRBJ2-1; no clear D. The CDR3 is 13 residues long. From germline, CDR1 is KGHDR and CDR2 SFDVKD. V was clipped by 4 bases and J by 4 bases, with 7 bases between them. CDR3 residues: CATSERGYNEQFF. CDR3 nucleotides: TGTGCCACCAGTGAGCGAGGTTACAATGAGCAGTTCTTC.

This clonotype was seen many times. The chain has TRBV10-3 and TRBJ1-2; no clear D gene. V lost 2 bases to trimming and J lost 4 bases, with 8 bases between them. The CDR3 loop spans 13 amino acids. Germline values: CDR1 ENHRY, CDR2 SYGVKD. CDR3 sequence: CAISETALYGYTF. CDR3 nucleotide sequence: TGTGCCATCAGTGAGACGGCACTCTATGGCTACACCTTC.

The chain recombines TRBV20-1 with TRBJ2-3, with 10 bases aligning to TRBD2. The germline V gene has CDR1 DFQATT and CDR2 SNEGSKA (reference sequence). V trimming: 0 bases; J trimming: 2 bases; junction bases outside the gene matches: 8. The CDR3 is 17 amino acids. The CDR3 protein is CSARDWRLAGDTDTQYF. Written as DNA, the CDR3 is TGCAGTGCTAGAGATTGGAGGCTAGCGGGGGACACAGATACGCAGTATTTT.

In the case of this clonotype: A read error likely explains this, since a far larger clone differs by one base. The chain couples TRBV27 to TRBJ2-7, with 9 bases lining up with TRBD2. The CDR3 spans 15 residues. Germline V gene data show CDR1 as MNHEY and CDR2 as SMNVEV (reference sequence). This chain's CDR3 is CVSSSPGLASYEQYF. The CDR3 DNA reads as TGTGTCAGCAGTTCCCCGGGACTAGCCTCCTACGAGCAGTACTTC.

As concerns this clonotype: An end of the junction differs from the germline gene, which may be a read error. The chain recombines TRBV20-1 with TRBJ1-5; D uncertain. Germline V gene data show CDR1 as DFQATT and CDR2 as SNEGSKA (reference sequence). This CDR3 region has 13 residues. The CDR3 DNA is TGCAGTACTAGAGATCCTGGACGGCAGCCCCAGCATTTT. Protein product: CSTRDPGRQPQHF.

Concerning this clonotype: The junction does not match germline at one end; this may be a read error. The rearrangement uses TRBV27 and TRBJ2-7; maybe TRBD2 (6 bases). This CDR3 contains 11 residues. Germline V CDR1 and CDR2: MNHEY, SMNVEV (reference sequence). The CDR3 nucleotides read TGTGCCAGCAGTCCCGGGACTGGCGGGCACTTC. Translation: CASSPGTGGHF.

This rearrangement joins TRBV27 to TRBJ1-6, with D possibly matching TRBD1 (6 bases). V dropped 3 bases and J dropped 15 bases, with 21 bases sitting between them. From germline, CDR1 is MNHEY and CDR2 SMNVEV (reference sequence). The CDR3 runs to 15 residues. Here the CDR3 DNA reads TGTGCCAGCAGTTTTTTTGATCACAGGGCTCGGGGCCTCCACTTT. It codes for CASSFFDHRARGLHF.

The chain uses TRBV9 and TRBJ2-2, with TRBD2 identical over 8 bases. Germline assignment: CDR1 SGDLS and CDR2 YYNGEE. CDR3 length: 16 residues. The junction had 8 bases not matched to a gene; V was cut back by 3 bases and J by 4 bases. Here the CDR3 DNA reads TGTGCCAGCAGCGGACCCCGACGGGGGGGCACCGGGGAGCTGTTTTTT. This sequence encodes CASSGPRRGGTGELFF.